The 29 T cell receptor beta chains in this list originate from one sample, sequenced in a study of technical replicates of blood from a handful of donors. Method: immunoSEQ multiplex PCR; TCRdb's copy keeps in-frame clones and lacks some. This table holds about 62,000 clones, roughly 98% found once. Sequencing was done on a sample of T cells isolated from PBMCs. Receptors were obtained from a human donor in good health.

V usage is TRBV5-6 and J usage is TRBJ2-1; maybe TRBD1 (6 bases). CDR1 SGHDT and CDR2 YYEEEE come from the germline V gene. This CDR3 contains 15 residues. V dropped 4 bases and J dropped 4 bases, with 15 bases sitting between them. CDR3 sequence: CASSRPLTGYNEQFF. The CDR3 bases are TGTGCCAGCAGCCGACCGTTAACAGGGTACAATGAGCAGTTCTTC.

The chain combines TRBV4-2 with TRBJ2-7, with D perhaps matching TRBD2 (6 bases). This CDR3 has 16 residues. V lost 1 base and J 4 bases, leaving 17 bases between the germline ends. Germline CDR1 reads LGHNA; CDR2 reads YNFKEQ. CDR3 residues: CASSQGIAEETYEQYF. The CDR3 coding sequence is TGTGCCAGCAGCCAAGGGATAGCGGAGGAGACTTACGAGCAGTACTTC.

V usage is TRBV30 and J usage is TRBJ2-3; D is possibly TRBD1 (7 bases). This CDR3 comprises 16 residues. Trimming pared 0 bases from V and 0 bases from J, leaving 13 bases between. Germline V gives CDR1 GTSNPN, CDR2 SVGIG (reference sequence). CDR3 in amino acids: CAWSVRGTVSTDTQYF. In nucleotides, the CDR3 is TGTGCCTGGAGTGTACGGGGGACAGTTAGCACAGATACGCAGTATTTT.

The V call is TRBV5-6, the J call TRBJ2-1; no firm D call. Germline assignment: CDR1 SGHDT and CDR2 YYEEEE. Trimming shortened V by 0 bases and J by 4 bases, and 8 bases separated the two germline ends. The CDR3 length is 14 residues. CDR3 loop: CASSLVGRYNEQFF. DNA for the CDR3: TGTGCCAGCAGCTTGGTTGGCAGATACAATGAGCAGTTCTTC.

The rearrangement uses TRBV25-1 and TRBJ2-1, with TRBD1 matching 9 bases. CDR3 length: 15 residues. The junction had 11 bases not matched to a gene; V was cut back by 6 bases and J by 8 bases. From germline, CDR1 is MGHDK and CDR2 SYGVNS. DNA of the CDR3: TGTGCCAGCAGATCGGACAGGGGCCCGATATATGAGCAGTTCTTC. Translating it yields CASRSDRGPIYEQFF.

The chain employs TRBV11-2 and TRBJ2-1, with D hard to call. V was trimmed by 5 bases and J by 0 bases, leaving 11 bases between them. The CDR3 sequence is 15 residues long. From germline, CDR1 is SGHAT and CDR2 FQNNGV. CDR3 nucleotide sequence: TGTGCCAGCAGCCCACCGGTGAGCTCCTACAATGAGCAGTTCTTC. Translation: CASSPPVSSYNEQFF.

The V call is TRBV11-2, the J call TRBJ1-1, with D possibly being TRBD1 (5 bases). This CDR3 region has 15 residues. V was cut by 3 bases and J by 4 bases, with 15 bases left in between. Germline-derived CDR1 and CDR2 are SGHAT and FQNNGV. CDR3 nucleotides: TGTGCCAGCAGCTTTTTAGGGGTTGAGTTCACTGAAGCTTTCTTT. It codes for CASSFLGVEFTEAFF.

The chain links TRBV5-6 to TRBJ1-1; TRBD1 might be the D (6 bases). Trimming cost V 2 bases and J 4 bases, with 15 bases left between them. The CDR3 contains 15 residues. The germline CDR1 and CDR2 sequences are SGHDT and YYEEEE. The DNA for the CDR3 is TGTGCCAGCAGCTTCGGGGGGGGCTTGGGCACTGAAGCTTTCTTT. It encodes CASSFGGGLGTEAFF.

The rearrangement joins TRBV29-1 to TRBJ1-2; no clear D gene. This CDR3 comprises 11 residues. V was pared by 6 bases and J by 4 bases, with 9 bases between. From germline, CDR1 is SQVTM and CDR2 ANQGSEA. The CDR3 coding sequence is TGCAGCGTCCCTCTCGGCTATGGCTACACCTTC. Its protein is CSVPLGYGYTF.

This rearrangement joins TRBV5-4 to TRBJ2-5; TRBD1 aligns across 12 bases. Germline trimming cut 2 bases from V and 5 bases from J; bases unmatched to any gene: 4. CDR1 is SGHNT, CDR2 YYREEE, per germline (reference sequence). The CDR3 length is 15 residues. This chain's CDR3 is CASSFGTGGLETQYF. CDR3 DNA sequence: TGTGCCAGCAGCTTCGGGACAGGGGGCCTCGAGACCCAGTACTTC.

This clone showed up just once. The chain recombines TRBV6-1 with TRBJ1-2; D uncertain. The CDR3 runs 14 residues. V was trimmed by 7 bases and J by 5 bases, leaving 17 bases between them. Germline V gene lookup returns CDR1 MNHNS and CDR2 SASEGT. CDR3 amino acids: CASTPETEFYGYTF. The CDR3, as DNA: TGTGCCAGCACCCCAGAGACGGAGTTTTATGGCTACACCTTC.

The V gene is TRBV5-1, the J gene TRBJ2-5; 9 bases are shared with TRBD1. J gave up 2 bases and V 2 bases, and 4 bases lay outside the gene matches. CDR1 is SGHRS, CDR2 YFSETQ, per germline. The CDR3 runs to 15 residues. CDR3 protein: CASSFGTGLQETQYF. The CDR3 DNA is TGCGCCAGCAGCTTCGGGACAGGGTTACAAGAGACCCAGTACTTC.

The rearrangement uses TRBV7-2 and TRBJ1-1, with 9 nucleotides matching TRBD1. The CDR3 is 14 residues long. Germline trimming cut 4 bases from V and 1 base from J; bases unmatched to any gene: 1. Germline values: CDR1 SGHTA, CDR2 FQGNSA. The DNA of the CDR3 is TGTGCCAGCAGCTCGGGACAGGGGAACACTGAAGCTTTCTTT. Translated, it gives CASSSGQGNTEAFF.

V usage is TRBV2 and J usage is TRBJ2-2; 9 bases are shared with TRBD1. From germline, CDR1 is SNHLY and CDR2 FYNNEI. The CDR3 is made up of 20 amino acids. The trim removed 5 bases at V and 0 bases at J, leaving 16 bases unmatched. The CDR3 reads CASSLRDREGQDANTGELFF. The DNA for the CDR3 is TGTGCCAGCAGTCTCCGGGACAGGGAGGGTCAAGACGCGAACACCGGGGAGCTGTTTTTT.

The chain uses TRBV28 and TRBJ2-7; weak D call: TRBD2 (5 bases). Trimming took off 3 bases at V and 4 bases at J, with 13 bases between the two ends. The CDR3 sequence is 14 residues long. The germline gives CDR1 MDHEN, CDR2 SYDVKM. The CDR3 DNA reads as TGTGCCAGCAGTTTGACTCGGGGTGTATACGAGCAGTACTTC. Translation gives CASSLTRGVYEQYF.

The CDR3 loop is CASSLWGLASYTGELFF. CDR3 sequence (DNA): TGTGCCAGCAGCTTGTGGGGACTAGCGTCCTACACCGGGGAGCTGTTTTTT. V usage is TRBV5-6 and J usage is TRBJ2-2, with TRBD2 matching 10 bases. CDR1 SGHDT and CDR2 YYEEEE come from the germline V gene. V was pared by 1 base and J by 3 bases, with 6 bases of the junction left unmatched. There are 17 residues in the CDR3.

The chain has TRBV5-1 and TRBJ1-2; 10 positions agree with TRBD1. This CDR3 is built from 13 residues. Germline CDR1 SGHRS, CDR2 YFSETQ. V shed 4 bases and J 6 bases; nucleotides not matched to a gene: 3. The CDR3 DNA is TGCGCCAGCAGCCCCGGGACAGGGGATGGCTACACCTTC. This codes for CASSPGTGDGYTF.

This chain connects TRBV11-3 to TRBJ2-7; 8 positions match TRBD1. J gave up 4 bases and V 4 bases, and 3 bases lay outside the gene matches. Germline V gene lookup returns CDR1 SGHNT and CDR2 YENEEA. The CDR3 runs 13 residues. The CDR3 DNA reads as TGTGCCAGCAGCTCAGACAGGGGATACGAGCAGTACTTC. Translating gives CASSSDRGYEQYF.

This chain uses TRBV2 with TRBJ2-2; the match to TRBD2 covers 8 bases. CDR1 and CDR2 from the germline V gene are SNHLY and FYNNEI. Trimming removed 4 bases from V and 3 bases from J; junction bases left unmatched: 4. This CDR3 has 15 amino acids. The CDR3 DNA sequence: TGTGCCAGCAGTGTACAGCGGGAGTACACCGGGGAGCTGTTTTTT. It is translated as CASSVQREYTGELFF.

This chain connects TRBV7-9 to TRBJ2-1; the D gene is possibly TRBD2 (6 bases). This CDR3 is 15 amino acids long. CDR1 is SEHNR and CDR2 is FQNEAQ in the germline V gene (reference sequence). V lost 1 base, J lost 9 bases, and 16 bases lay in between. The DNA of the CDR3 is TGTGCCAGCAGCTTAGGGCTCGGTATGCGGGGTGAGCAGTTCTTC. Protein sequence: CASSLGLGMRGEQFF.

V gene TRBV13 combines with J gene TRBJ1-5; perhaps TRBD1 as D (5 bases). This CDR3 region has 13 residues. V shed 4 bases and J shed 7 bases, with 11 bases lying between them. The germline CDR1 and CDR2 sequences are PRHDT and FYEKMQ (reference sequence). As DNA, the CDR3 is TGTGCCAGCAGCTCGGGGGGGGACCAGCCCCAGCATTTT. As protein: CASSSGGDQPQHF.

The genes are TRBV7-2 and TRBJ2-5; D gene unclear. This CDR3 comprises 12 residues. Trimming pared 2 bases from V and 4 bases from J, leaving 5 bases between. CDR1 SGHTA and CDR2 FQGNSA come from the germline V gene. The CDR3 region has the DNA TGTGCCAGCAGCTTATCCCGAGAGACCCAGTACTTC. As protein: CASSLSRETQYF.

In DNA, the CDR3 is TGTGCCAGCAGCGTCCGAGGGACAACCCGATACAATGAGCAGTTCTTC. This encodes CASSVRGTTRYNEQFF. The chain couples TRBV14 to TRBJ2-1, with a possible D match to TRBD1 (6 bases). The CDR3 loop spans 16 amino acids. The V and J ends lost 5 bases and 4 bases respectively, with 18 bases between them. The germline gives CDR1 SGHDN, CDR2 FVKESK.

CDR3 sequence: CAIKTGGIHEQFF. Written as DNA, the CDR3 is TGTGCCATCAAGACGGGAGGGATCCATGAGCAGTTCTTC. The rearrangement joins TRBV10-3 to TRBJ2-1; 8 nucleotides agree with TRBD2. The V gene end was trimmed by 7 bases and the J gene end by 8 bases; junction bases not matched to a gene: 7. The CDR3 runs to 13 residues. CDR1 is ENHRY, CDR2 SYGVKD, per germline.

This chain joins TRBV11-3 and TRBJ1-1; no definite D call. Between the trimmed V and J ends, which lost 2 bases and 3 bases, there was a span of 7 bases. The CDR3 extends over 13 amino acids. Germline assignment: CDR1 SGHNT and CDR2 YENEEA. In nucleotides, the CDR3 is TGTGCCAGCAGCTTAACGAGGGACACTGAAGCTTTCTTT. This codes for CASSLTRDTEAFF. The full variable domain, completed using reference TRBV11-3 and TRBJ1-1, is EAGVVQSPRYKIIEKKQPVAFWCNPISGHNTLYWYLQNLGQGPELLIRYENEEAVDDSQLPKDRFSAERLKGVDSTLKIQPAELGDSAVYLCASSLTRDTEAFFGQGTRLTVV.

In its sample, this clone was seen once. This sequence joins TRBV7-3 and TRBJ2-5; the match to TRBD2 covers 8 bases. The CDR3 is made up of 15 amino acids. Germline V CDR1 and CDR2: SGHTA, FQGTGA. V lost 5 bases to trimming and J lost 1 base; unmatched junction nucleotides: 6. This chain's CDR3 is CASSQRGSLQETQYF. The CDR3 bases are TGTGCCAGCAGCCAGCGGGGGAGCCTCCAAGAGACCCAGTACTTC.

This clone is a singleton in its sample. The chain combines TRBV27 with TRBJ1-1; D unclear. Germline CDR1 MNHEY, CDR2 SMNVEV (reference sequence). The CDR3 covers 13 residues. Trimming cost V 6 bases and J 0 bases, with 8 bases left between them. Here the CDR3 DNA reads TGTGCCAGCAGCCCATACATGAACACTGAAGCTTTCTTT. Residues: CASSPYMNTEAFF.

V gene TRBV10-1 combines with J gene TRBJ2-5; D unclear. The ends were cut back, 11 bases at V and 5 bases at J, with 24 bases in the middle. Germline V gene lookup returns CDR1 WNHNN and CDR2 SYGVQD (reference sequence). This CDR3 contains 15 residues. For the CDR3, the DNA is TGCGCCGGAAGTTCTGGAAGGAAGCGCGCGGAGACCCAGTACTTC. It specifies CAGSSGRKRAETQYF.

The V and J genes are TRBV5-1 and TRBJ1-1, with TRBD1 matching over 8 bases. Trimming cost V 1 base and J 4 bases; bases outside gene matches: 3. This CDR3 region has 14 residues. Germline assignment: CDR1 SGHRS and CDR2 YFSETQ. CDR3 bases: TGCGCCAGCAGCTTGACAGGGGGGGGCACTGAAGCTTTCTTT. This codes for CASSLTGGGTEAFF.